The rows below give T cell receptor beta chains drawn from one sample of a study of response to subunit inactivated influenza vaccine. TCRdb re-analysed the RT-PCR reads in MiXCR, keeping a single row per CDR3 protein. This table has about 160,000 distinct CDR3 sequences, about a tenth appearing once. Sequenced here: non-naive T cells sorted from PBMCs, sampled around seven weeks after vaccination. Receptors were obtained from a man between 45 and 60 years old who received an inactivated influenza vaccine. Both conserved end residues are part of each CDR3. D genes are given only for firm matches. A row's size may be missing; if present it is once, few, many or a size class.

clone_size,j_call,d_call,v_call,cdr3_nt,cdr3_aa
many,TRBJ2-1,.,TRBV20-1,TGCAGTGCTCGCCCTGGGTCCTACAATGAGCAGTTCTTC,CSARPGSYNEQFF
.,TRBJ2-7,TRBD2,TRBV20-1,TGCAGTGCTAGGACTAGCGGGACTTTGGCTTACGAGCAGTACTTC,CSARTSGTLAYEQYF
few,TRBJ2-7,.,TRBV29-1,TGCAGCGTTGAAGCCCGGGACTCCTACGAGCAGTACTTC,CSVEARDSYEQYF
few,TRBJ2-7,.,TRBV20-1,TGCAGTGCCAGCTGGGGGCGGTCCTACGAGCAGTACTTC,CSASWGRSYEQYF
many,TRBJ1-4,TRBD1,TRBV12-3/TRBV12-4,TGTGCCAGCAGTTCCCGGTTGGGCAGGGGGGGTGAAAAACTGTTTTTT,CASSSRLGRGGEKLFF
few,TRBJ1-2,TRBD1,TRBV4-3,TGCGCCAGCAGCCAAGAACACCCAGGGGGGCGGACCTATGGCTACACCTTC,CASSQEHPGGRTYGYTF
many,TRBJ2-1,.,TRBV7-2,TGTGCCAGCAGCGAGAGACTAGGGGAATACAATGAGCAGTTCTTC,CASSERLGEYNEQFF
.,TRBJ1-1,.,TRBV5-4,TGTGCCAGCAGCTTGGCCGGGTGGCAGAACACTGAAGCTTTCTTT,CASSLAGWQNTEAFF
many,TRBJ2-1,TRBD2,TRBV3-1,TGTGCCAGCAGCCGAGGACTAGCTCGTAGCCACAATGAGCAGTTCTTC,CASSRGLARSHNEQFF
.,TRBJ1-5,TRBD1,TRBV7-2,TGTGCCAGCAGCTTAGCTTCTACAGGGGGCGGTCAGCCCCAGCATTTT,CASSLASTGGGQPQHF
.,TRBJ1-3,TRBD1,TRBV4-2,TGTGCCAGCAGCCAAGGTGGGACAGGGCGAAACACCATATATTTT,CASSQGGTGRNTIYF
.,TRBJ1-5,.,TRBV5-6,TGTGCCAGCAGCTTTCGGGGTTATGGCAATCAGCCCCAGCATTTT,CASSFRGYGNQPQHF
.,TRBJ2-7,TRBD1,TRBV23-1,TGCGCCAGCAGTCTGGTACAGGGGAAATTCTACGAGCAGTACTTC,CASSLVQGKFYEQYF
.,TRBJ1-2,.,TRBV5-6,TGTGCCAGCAGCCTGGGGGGTTCTAACTATGGCTACACCTTC,CASSLGGSNYGYTF
.,TRBJ2-5,.,TRBV12-2,TGTGCAAGTCGCTTAGTAGGGCATCAAGAGACCCAGTACTTC,CASRLVGHQETQYF
.,TRBJ2-3,TRBD2,TRBV10-3,TGTGCCATCAGTGACGGTCTAGCGGGGGACACGCAGTATTTT,CAISDGLAGDTQYF
.,TRBJ2-2,.,TRBV6-1,TGTGCCAGCACCTATAAGAACACCGGGGAGCTGTTTTTT,CASTYKNTGELFF
few,TRBJ2-1,.,TRBV24-1,TGTGCCACCAGTGAGGCTTATGGGGAGCGCGGGACCCCCTGGAATGAGCAGTTCTTC,CATSEAYGERGTPWNEQFF
.,TRBJ2-5,TRBD2,TRBV24-1,TGTGCCACCAGTGATTCGAGCGGGAGGGCCTGGGAGACCCAGTACTTC,CATSDSSGRAWETQYF
.,TRBJ2-5,.,TRBV7-2,TGTGCCAGCAGCCCCCGGACTGGCCCCGGGACCCAGTACTTC,CASSPRTGPGTQYF
.,TRBJ2-1,.,TRBV7-2,TGTGCCAGCAGCCTTATAGCCGGGGGGCAGGTATGGATAGAGCAGTTCTTC,CASSLIAGGQVWIEQFF
few,TRBJ2-5,.,TRBV6-1,TGTGCCAGCAGCCCACACGGGCAGTACCAAGAGACCCAGTACTTC,CASSPHGQYQETQYF
many,TRBJ2-7,.,TRBV15,TGTGCCACCAGCAGAGATGTCGGGACCTACGAGCAGTACTTC,CATSRDVGTYEQYF